The present T cell receptor beta chain was sequenced within a study of blood T cell repertoires in COVID-19 (dated by TCRdb to 2020 to 2021). With respect to the entire study: The collaborator samples originated in the United States, Italy and Spain and spanned the acute and convalescent phases of COVID-19. The prospective study material was composed of cDNA or gDNA derived from T cells, B-cell-depleted T cells, or PBMCs. Subjects who had been exposed to COVID-19, were actively infected with it, or had recovered from it provided the deeply sampled blood TCRbeta repertoires that made up the dataset. The repertoires were made available in a free public database intended to serve as a resource for research on the immune response to SARS-CoV-2. Samples came from the ongoing ImmuneRACE study (first 160 participants) plus 1,254 subjects from 6 global collaborators. Nearly every sample came with metadata listing a de-identified subject ID, COVID-19 status, age in years and sex. Where available, HLA class I and class II types were taken from metadata supplied by the sample provider and were not determined by assay-based typing. The study at large found these results: The amount of clinical and demographic metadata varied by source and participant and was provided uncurated.

Collaborating institutions collected whole blood in K2EDTA tubes following their own protocols. Collaborator samples were shipped for TCRbeta analysis as frozen whole blood, isolated PBMCs, or DNA extracted from either sample type. The immunoSEQ Assay, a bias-controlled multiplex PCR, was used to amplify TCRbeta CDR3 regions from genomic DNA. The paper's data handling went like this. The number of nucleated cells in each sample was estimated from the amplification of reference gene primers within the assay. Sequence reads were collapsed and filtered to measure the absolute abundance of every unique TCRbeta CDR3 rearrangement. For each sample, productive Simpson clonality was calculated by taking the square root of Simpson's diversity index across productive rearrangements. Entries here come from immuneACCESS through TCRdb and include only in-frame sequences with V and J called. Some clones fail to appear in such tables; in the studies checked, an unresolved V gene covers under half of the shortfall, and the cause of the remainder is unknown. V, J and clone size derive from that table, while D and trimming were established from the DNA sequence. This sample holds 100,000 to 150,000 clones; over 60% were observed only once. The ten largest clones capture 30% to 45% of the sample.

The CDR3, cysteine through phenylalanine, is 16 amino acids long. CDR3 DNA is the only sequence kept; it has 48 bases, read in frame from the first base. The germline V gene yields SGHAT for CDR1 and FQNNGV for CDR2. Cut back by 1 base and 1 base, the V and J ends lie 13 bases apart. Comments on this clone: Its antigen has not been determined. Base quality data are lacking; no much larger clone is found one base away.

The V and J segments used are TRBV11-2 and TRBJ1-2; there is no confident call for the D gene. This receptor was taken from a middle-aged man with active or convalescent COVID-19. Material for sequencing was peripheral blood. The CDR3 protein is CASSLALHSLNYGYTF. The bases read TGTGCCAGCAGCTTAGCCCTGCACAGCCTTAACTATGGCTACACCTTC.